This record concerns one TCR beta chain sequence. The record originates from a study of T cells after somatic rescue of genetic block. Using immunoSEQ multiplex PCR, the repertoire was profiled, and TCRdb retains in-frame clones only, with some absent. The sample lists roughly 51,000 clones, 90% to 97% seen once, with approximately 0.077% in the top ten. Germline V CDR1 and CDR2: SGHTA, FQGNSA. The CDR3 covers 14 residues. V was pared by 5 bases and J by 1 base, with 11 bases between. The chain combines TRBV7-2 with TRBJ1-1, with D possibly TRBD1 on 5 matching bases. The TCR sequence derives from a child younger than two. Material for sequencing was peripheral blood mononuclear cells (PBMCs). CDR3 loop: CASSPGTANTEAFF. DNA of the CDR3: TGTGCCAGCAGCCCAGGGACGGCGAACACTGAAGCTTTCTTT.